Detailed here is one T cell receptor beta chain. These data belong to a study of graft-versus-host responses after intestinal transplantation. Overall study findings and caveats: There were GvH clones found in recipient marrow, and some of them appeared first in ileum or blood.

Researchers placed approximately 200,000 CFSE-labeled responder cells in culture with approximately 200,000 irradiated, violet-dye-labeled stimulator cells. CD3+CD4+ and CD3+CD8+ responders that were proliferating and CFSE-low were sorted post-reaction. Sequencing used immunoSEQ multiplex PCR; TCRdb keeps in-frame clones, though not all of them. The sample has around 6,000 clones; about 33% are singletons. CDR1 is MGHRA, CDR2 YSYEKL, per germline. CDR3 length: 20 amino acids. V shed 2 bases and J 2 bases; nucleotides not matched to a gene: 8. The sequence was obtained from a human patient who received an intestinal transplant. The sample in question was alloreactive CD8+ T cells from a mixed lymphocyte reaction culture, obtained before intestinal transplant. Stated subset: CFSE-low proliferating T cells sorted from roughly 6-day pre-transplant mixed lymphocyte reaction (GvH or HvG direction). The chain couples TRBV4-1 to TRBJ2-6; 14 positions agree with TRBD2. The CDR3 DNA reads as TGCGCCAGCAGCCAAAAGCCCGGGACTAGCGGGAGCGCTGGGGCCAACGTCCTGACTTTC. Translating gives CASSQKPGTSGSAGANVLTF.